This T cell receptor beta chain was identified during a study of OX40 agonist ivuxolimab in advanced cancers. TCRdb's table, derived via immunoSEQ multiplex PCR, lists solely in-frame clones and lacks some. The table has 25,000 to 35,000 clones, almost 85% seen once. Trimming took off 0 bases at V and 4 bases at J, with 13 bases between the two ends. Germline V CDR1 and CDR2: SGHVS, FQNEAQ. This CDR3 is 15 amino acids long. The sample in question was CD4+ or CD8+ T cells sorted from blood, obtained in a trial of the OX40 agonist ivuxolimab. This chain connects TRBV7-8 to TRBJ2-7; TRBD2 is a possible D gene (7 bases). The TCR sequence derives from an adult with an advanced solid tumor such as melanoma, head and neck, liver or kidney cancer. The CDR3 DNA is TGTGCCAGCAGCTTAGCGGCGGAGGGGGGGTACGAGCAGTACTTC. Its translation is CASSLAAEGGYEQYF.